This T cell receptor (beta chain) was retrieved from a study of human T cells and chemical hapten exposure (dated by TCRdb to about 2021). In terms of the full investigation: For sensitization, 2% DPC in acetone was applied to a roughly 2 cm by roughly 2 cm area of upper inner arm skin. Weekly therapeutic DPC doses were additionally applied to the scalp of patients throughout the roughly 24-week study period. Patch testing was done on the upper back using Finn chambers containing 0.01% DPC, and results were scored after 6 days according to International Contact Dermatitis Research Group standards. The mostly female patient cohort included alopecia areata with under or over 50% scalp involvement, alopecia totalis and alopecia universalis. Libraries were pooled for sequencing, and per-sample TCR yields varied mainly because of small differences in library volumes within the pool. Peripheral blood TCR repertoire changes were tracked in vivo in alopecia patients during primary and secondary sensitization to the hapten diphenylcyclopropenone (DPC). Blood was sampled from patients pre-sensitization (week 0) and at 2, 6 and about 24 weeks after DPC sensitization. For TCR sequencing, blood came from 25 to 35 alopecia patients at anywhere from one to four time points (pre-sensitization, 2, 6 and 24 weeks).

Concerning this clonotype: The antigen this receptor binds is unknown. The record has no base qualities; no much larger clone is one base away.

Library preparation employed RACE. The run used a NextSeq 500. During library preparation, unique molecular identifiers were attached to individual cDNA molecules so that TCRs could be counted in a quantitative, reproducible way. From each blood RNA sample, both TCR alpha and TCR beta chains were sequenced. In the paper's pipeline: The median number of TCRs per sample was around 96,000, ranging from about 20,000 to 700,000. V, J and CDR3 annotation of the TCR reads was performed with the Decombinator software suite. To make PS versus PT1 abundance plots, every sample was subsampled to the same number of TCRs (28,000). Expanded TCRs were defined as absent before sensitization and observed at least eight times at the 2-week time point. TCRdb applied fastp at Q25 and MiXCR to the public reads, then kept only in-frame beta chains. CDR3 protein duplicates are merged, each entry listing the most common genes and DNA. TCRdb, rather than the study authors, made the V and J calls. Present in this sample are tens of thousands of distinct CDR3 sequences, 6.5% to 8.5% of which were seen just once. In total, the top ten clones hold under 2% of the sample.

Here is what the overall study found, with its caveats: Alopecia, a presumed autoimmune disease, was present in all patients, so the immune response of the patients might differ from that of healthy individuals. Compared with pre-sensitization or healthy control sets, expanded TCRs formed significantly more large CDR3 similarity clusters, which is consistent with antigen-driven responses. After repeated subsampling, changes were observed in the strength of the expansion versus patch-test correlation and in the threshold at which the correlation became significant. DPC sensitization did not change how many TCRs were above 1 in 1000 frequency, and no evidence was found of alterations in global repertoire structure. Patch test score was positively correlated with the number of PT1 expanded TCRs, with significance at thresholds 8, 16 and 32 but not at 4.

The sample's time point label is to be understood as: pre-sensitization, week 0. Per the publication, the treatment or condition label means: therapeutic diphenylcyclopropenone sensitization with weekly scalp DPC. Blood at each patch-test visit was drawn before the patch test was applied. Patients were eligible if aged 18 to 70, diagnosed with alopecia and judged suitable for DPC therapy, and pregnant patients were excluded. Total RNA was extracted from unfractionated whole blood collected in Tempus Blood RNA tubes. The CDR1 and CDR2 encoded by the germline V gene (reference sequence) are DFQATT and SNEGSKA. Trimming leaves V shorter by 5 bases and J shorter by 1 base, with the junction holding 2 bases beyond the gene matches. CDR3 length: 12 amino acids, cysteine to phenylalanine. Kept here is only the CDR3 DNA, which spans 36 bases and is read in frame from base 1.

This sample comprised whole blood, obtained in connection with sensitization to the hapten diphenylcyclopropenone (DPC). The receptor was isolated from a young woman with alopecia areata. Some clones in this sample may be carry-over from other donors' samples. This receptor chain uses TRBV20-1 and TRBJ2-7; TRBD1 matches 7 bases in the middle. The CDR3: CSAEGASYEQYF. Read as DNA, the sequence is TGCAGTGCTGAGGGGGCTTCCTACGAGCAGTACTTC.